The 26 T cell receptor beta chains in this list originate from one sample, sequenced in a study of cytomegalovirus exposure and HLA in healthy donors. The PCR was carried out with 60 Vbeta primers and 13 Jbeta primers. TCRdb's table, derived via immunoSEQ multiplex PCR, lists solely in-frame clones and lacks some. The data contain about 110,000 clones, roughly 80% of them seen just once; the ten biggest clones take up roughly 5%. Sequencing was done on a sample of PBMCs. These receptors all stem from a female donor in good health and CMV-seropositive.

This clone appeared a few times. The chain uses TRBV6-1 and TRBJ1-5, with D perhaps matching TRBD1 (6 bases). The CDR3 runs 18 residues. The V gene's germline CDR1 is MNHNS and CDR2 SASEGT. V was trimmed by 4 bases and J by 1 base, leaving 20 bases between them. The CDR3 loop is CASSVEGERFRSNQPQHF. The CDR3 DNA reads as TGTGCCAGCAGTGTTGAGGGGGAGAGGTTTCGGAGCAATCAGCCCCAGCATTTT.

This chain links TRBV5-8 with TRBJ1-2; 9 bases line up with TRBD1. Losses at the gene ends were 2 bases for V and 4 bases for J; bases not matched to a gene: 9. Germline values: CDR1 SGHTS, CDR2 YDEGEE. The CDR3 is made up of 16 amino acids. The CDR3 DNA sequence: TGTGCCAGCAGCTTTCCCGGGACAGGGTATAGCTATGGCTACACCTTC. Translated: CASSFPGTGYSYGYTF.

The chain couples TRBV5-4 to TRBJ2-3, with 7 bases aligning to TRBD2. The CDR3 loop spans 17 amino acids. Germline V gene data show CDR1 as SGHNT and CDR2 as YYREEE (reference sequence). The V and J ends lost 4 bases and 4 bases, in that order; junction bases with no gene match: 15. CDR3 DNA sequence: TGTGCCAGCAGCCGCGGACTAGATCGTTTAGGGGCAGATACGCAGTATTTT. Translation gives CASSRGLDRLGADTQYF.

The chain links TRBV2 to TRBJ1-5; D ambiguous. This CDR3 region has 13 residues. Germline values: CDR1 SNHLY, CDR2 FYNNEI. The V and J ends lost 7 bases and 6 bases respectively, with 13 bases between them. DNA of the CDR3: TGTGCCAGCACCGTGGGGAGGGTTCAGCCCCAGCATTTT. This sequence encodes CASTVGRVQPQHF. Filled out from reference TRBV2 and TRBJ1-5, the complete variable domain reads EPEVTQTPSHQVTQMGQEVILRCVPISNHLYFYWYRQILGQKVEFLVSFYNNEISEKSEIFDDQFSVERPDGSNFTLKIRSTKLEDSAMYFCASTVGRVQPQHFGDGTRLSIL.

The J gene is TRBJ2-4, the V gene TRBV6-5; the match to TRBD2 covers 7 bases. The CDR3 is 15 amino acids. CDR1 is MNHEY, CDR2 SVGAGI, per germline. Trimming cost V 4 bases and J 1 base; bases outside gene matches: 4. In DNA form, the CDR3 reads TGTGCCAGCAGTTCGACTAGCACGGCCAAAAACATTCAGTACTTC. The encoded protein is CASSSTSTAKNIQYF.

Remarks on this clone: At one end, the junction sequence differs from germline, possibly due to a read error. The J gene is TRBJ1-2, the V gene TRBV5-1; 7 nucleotides align to TRBD1. The germline gives CDR1 SGHRS, CDR2 YFSETQ. The CDR3 runs to 15 residues. CDR3 DNA sequence: TGCGTCAGCCTATCCGCTCCGGGACAGATTTATGGCTACACCTTC. Its translation is CVSLSAPGQIYGYTF.

This clone was observed a handful of times. The chain has TRBV4-2 and TRBJ2-5; 7 bases map to TRBD2. With V trimmed by 3 bases and J by 7 bases, 8 bases remained unmatched. This CDR3 is built from 14 residues. Germline CDR1 LGHNA, CDR2 YNFKEQ. The chain's CDR3 is CASSQGVWEGTQYF. CDR3 sequence (DNA): TGTGCCAGCAGCCAGGGCGTGTGGGAGGGGACCCAGTACTTC.

The genes are TRBV30 and TRBJ1-4, with TRBD1 matching 9 bases. Losses at the gene ends were 8 bases for V and 2 bases for J; bases not matched to a gene: 9. The CDR3 length is 15 residues. Looked up from germline, CDR1 is GTSNPN and CDR2 is SVGIG (reference sequence). This chain's CDR3 is CARGLTGGTNEKLFF. DNA of the CDR3: TGTGCCCGGGGCCTAACAGGGGGCACTAATGAAAAACTGTTTTTT. Complete variable domain (other parts from reference TRBV30 and TRBJ1-4): SQTIHQWPATLVQPVGSPLSLECTVEGTSNPNLYWYRQAAGRGLQLLFYSVGIGQISSEVPQNLSASRPQDRQFILSSKKLLLSDSGFYLCARGLTGGTNEKLFFGSGTQLSVL.

The V gene is TRBV7-2, the J gene TRBJ2-5; possibly TRBD1 for D (6 bases). Trimming cost V 0 bases and J 7 bases, with 21 bases left between them. The CDR3 consists of 17 residues. Germline loops: CDR1 SGHTA, CDR2 FQGNSA. The CDR3, as DNA: TGTGCCAGCAGCTTAGCTCGCAATACTGGGACAAGTGGGACCCAGTACTTC. It translates to CASSLARNTGTSGTQYF.

CDR3 DNA sequence: TGCGCCACCCATGGACTAACGAACACAGATACGCAGTATTTT. As protein: CATHGLTNTDTQYF. V gene TRBV10-2 combines with J gene TRBJ2-3; D might be TRBD2 (6 bases). Germline CDR1 reads WSHSY; CDR2 reads SAAADI. This CDR3 contains 14 residues. Trimming removed 10 bases from V and 2 bases from J, with 16 bases in between.

The chain combines TRBV4-1 with TRBJ1-3; D remains ambiguous. From germline, CDR1 is MGHRA and CDR2 YSYEKL. The V and J ends lost 0 bases and 0 bases respectively, with 9 bases between them. This CDR3 is built from 16 residues. The CDR3 loop reads CASSQDQEVSGNTIYF. The CDR3 coding sequence is TGCGCCAGCAGCCAAGACCAGGAGGTCTCTGGAAACACCATATATTTT.

This chain links TRBV10-3 with TRBJ2-1; no definite D call. There are 13 residues in the CDR3. V lost 6 bases to trimming and J lost 0 bases, with 6 bases between them. Germline CDR1 and CDR2: ENHRY and SYGVKD. Written as DNA, the CDR3 is TGTGCCATCAGCCCTAGCTCCTACAATGAGCAGTTCTTC. Translation: CAISPSSYNEQFF.

The chain recombines TRBV5-1 with TRBJ2-3, with 7 bases lining up with TRBD2. From germline, CDR1 is SGHRS and CDR2 YFSETQ. Trimming cost V 4 bases and J 2 bases; bases outside gene matches: 7. The CDR3 runs to 15 residues. The CDR3 nucleotides are TGCGCCAGCAGCGGGGGGGACTTGTACACAGATACGCAGTATTTT. As protein: CASSGGDLYTDTQYF.

This clone has only one observation. This chain connects TRBV29-1 to TRBJ1-1, with D possibly matching TRBD1 (5 bases). The germline CDR1 and CDR2 sequences are SQVTM and ANQGSEA. This CDR3 has 12 residues. V lost 4 bases, J lost 7 bases, and 13 bases lay in between. The CDR3 DNA follows: TGCAGCGTTGTGGGGCCCGGGAGTGAAGCTTTCTTT. It codes for CSVVGPGSEAFF.

The genes are TRBV27 and TRBJ1-3, with 7 nucleotides matching TRBD1. Germline-derived CDR1 and CDR2 are MNHEY and SMNVEV (reference sequence). The ends lost 4 bases at V and 2 bases at J; junction bases unmatched: 14. This CDR3 is 18 amino acids long. This CDR3 reads CASSSRQGPHTPGNTIYF. CDR3 nucleotides: TGTGCCAGCAGTTCGCGACAGGGACCACACACCCCTGGAAACACCATATATTTT.

J is TRBJ1-5 and V is TRBV19; possibly TRBD1 for D (5 bases). There are 14 residues in the CDR3. Trimming took off 6 bases at V and 7 bases at J, with 16 bases between the two ends. Germline lookup yields CDR1 LNHDA and CDR2 SQIVND (reference sequence). The CDR3 nucleotides read TGTGCCAGTAGGGTGCAGGGTACAGGACAGCCCCAGCATTTT. Translated: CASRVQGTGQPQHF.

The V and J genes are TRBV4-1 and TRBJ1-1; D is perhaps TRBD1 (6 bases). The germline CDR1 and CDR2 sequences are MGHRA and YSYEKL. Trimming pared 2 bases from V and 5 bases from J, leaving 12 bases between. The CDR3 is 14 residues long. CDR3 in amino acids: CASSQPLQGTEAFF. The CDR3 nucleotides are TGCGCCAGCAGCCAACCGTTACAGGGTACTGAAGCTTTCTTT.

The CDR3 region is CSVEEANQPQHF. The DNA for the CDR3 is TGCAGCGTTGAAGAGGCTAATCAGCCCCAGCATTTT. This chain links TRBV29-1 with TRBJ1-5, with D unclear. Germline V gene lookup returns CDR1 SQVTM and CDR2 ANQGSEA. V gave up 0 bases and J gave up 4 bases, with 4 bases separating them. The CDR3 totals 12 residues.

The rearrangement links TRBV5-1 to TRBJ2-3; 10 nucleotides match TRBD2. The CDR3 spans 15 residues. Germline V gene lookup returns CDR1 SGHRS and CDR2 YFSETQ. The V and J ends lost 4 bases and 4 bases, in that order; junction bases with no gene match: 6. CDR3 DNA: TGCGCCAGCAGCCCGGGACTAGCGTCGGCAGATACGCAGTATTTT. Its translation: CASSPGLASADTQYF.

V usage is TRBV7-9 and J usage is TRBJ2-3; 9 bases map to TRBD2. The V segment lost 6 bases and the J segment 0 bases; nucleotides outside the gene matches: 7. CDR3 length: 16 amino acids. Germline CDR1 and CDR2: SEHNR and FQNEAQ (reference sequence). As DNA, the CDR3 is TGTGCCAGCAGTTCGAGACTAGCGGCTAGCACAGATACGCAGTATTTT. Its translation is CASSSRLAASTDTQYF.

The chain links TRBV7-2 to TRBJ1-5; 7 nucleotides line up with TRBD1. Germline V gene lookup returns CDR1 SGHTA and CDR2 FQGNSA. The length of the CDR3 is 13 residues. The V segment lost 6 bases and the J segment 1 base; nucleotides outside the gene matches: 0. DNA of the CDR3: TGTGCCAGCAGACAGGGGAGCAATCAGCCCCAGCATTTT. Translated, it gives CASRQGSNQPQHF.

On this clone: It is unclear where the CDR3 begins or ends on the DNA, so no DNA is shown, and the CDR3 is as TCRdb lists it. The chain couples TRBV19 to TRBJ1-2; the D call TRBD1 from the table was never checked on the DNA. From germline, CDR1 is LNHDA and CDR2 SQIVND (reference sequence). Inclusive of both ends, the CDR3 amounts to 15 amino acids. This chain's CDR3 is CASSARDSSSGGYTF.

The gene calls are TRBV4-2 and TRBJ1-5; the D gene is possibly TRBD1 (6 bases). This CDR3 has 19 residues. V was clipped by 0 bases and J by 0 bases, with 18 bases between them. CDR1 and CDR2 from the germline V gene are LGHNA and YNFKEQ. CDR3 nucleotide sequence: TGTGCCAGCAGCCAAGAATCCCCGGACAGACAGTATAGCAATCAGCCCCAGCATTTT. It encodes CASSQESPDRQYSNQPQHF.

V usage is TRBV11-2 and J usage is TRBJ2-3; D gene unclear. The germline CDR1 and CDR2 sequences are SGHAT and FQNNGV. The CDR3 has 13 residues. V was pared by 0 bases and J by 6 bases, with 7 bases between. The DNA of the CDR3 is TGTGCCAGCAGCTTAGATATCGGGGATACGCAGTATTTT. Translation gives CASSLDIGDTQYF.

The rearrangement uses TRBV7-2 and TRBJ2-2; TRBD1 matches at 9 bases. CDR1 is SGHTA, CDR2 FQGNSA, per germline. Trimming at V came to 6 bases and at J to 1 base, leaving 12 bases not matched to a gene. The CDR3 has 18 residues. CDR3 DNA sequence: TGTGCCAGCAGTCAATCAATCTACAGGGGGCTGAACACCGGGGAGCTGTTTTTT. This translates into CASSQSIYRGLNTGELFF.

The chain recombines TRBV5-1 with TRBJ1-1, with D hard to call. The CDR3 is made up of 14 amino acids. Trimming cost V 0 bases and J 5 bases, with 11 bases left between them. The germline gives CDR1 SGHRS, CDR2 YFSETQ. The CDR3 region is CASSLGAGYTEAFF. In DNA, the CDR3 is TGCGCCAGCAGCTTGGGGGCAGGCTATACTGAAGCTTTCTTT.